The clone carrying this TCR beta chain is classed as medium-sized by frequency. The data stem from a study of human CD8 memory T cell subsets. The CDR3 length is 15 residues. Germline V gene data show CDR1 as LGHNA and CDR2 as YNFKEQ. UMI-labeled 5' RACE generated the TCR beta libraries. Following a re-call of the 5' RACE reads, TCRdb has one entry per CDR3 protein and lacks DNA. In all, the sample yields 4,000 to 6,000 distinct CDR3 sequences. This sequence was found in a human donor in good health. Sequencing was performed on CD8+ T cells from PBMCs. This chain links TRBV4-2 with TRBJ2-2; no DNA is available, so the TRBD2 call from TCRdb remains unchecked. The CDR3 loop reads CASSQVAGEPGELFF.